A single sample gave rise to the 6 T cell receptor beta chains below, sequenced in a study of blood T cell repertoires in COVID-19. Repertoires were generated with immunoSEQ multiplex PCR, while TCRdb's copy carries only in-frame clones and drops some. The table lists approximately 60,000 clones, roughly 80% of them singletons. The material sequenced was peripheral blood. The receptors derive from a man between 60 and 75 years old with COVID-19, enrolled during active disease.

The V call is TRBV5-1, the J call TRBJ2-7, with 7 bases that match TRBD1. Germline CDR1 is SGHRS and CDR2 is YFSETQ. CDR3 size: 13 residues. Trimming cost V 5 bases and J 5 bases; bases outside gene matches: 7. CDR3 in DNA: TGCGCCAGCAGTCTTCTAGGACAGGACGAGCAGTACTTC. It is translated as CASSLLGQDEQYF.

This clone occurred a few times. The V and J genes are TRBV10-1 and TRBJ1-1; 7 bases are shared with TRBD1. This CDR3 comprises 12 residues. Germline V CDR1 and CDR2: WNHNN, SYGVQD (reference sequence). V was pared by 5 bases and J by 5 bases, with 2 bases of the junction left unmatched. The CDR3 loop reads CASSQGGTEAFF. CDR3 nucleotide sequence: TGCGCCAGCAGTCAGGGGGGAACTGAAGCTTTCTTT.

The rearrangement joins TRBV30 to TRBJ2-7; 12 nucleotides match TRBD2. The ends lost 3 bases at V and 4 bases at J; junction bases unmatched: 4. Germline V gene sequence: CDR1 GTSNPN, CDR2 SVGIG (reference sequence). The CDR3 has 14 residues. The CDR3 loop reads CAWRVTSGSYEQYF. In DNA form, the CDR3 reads TGTGCCTGGAGGGTGACTAGCGGGAGTTACGAGCAGTACTTC.

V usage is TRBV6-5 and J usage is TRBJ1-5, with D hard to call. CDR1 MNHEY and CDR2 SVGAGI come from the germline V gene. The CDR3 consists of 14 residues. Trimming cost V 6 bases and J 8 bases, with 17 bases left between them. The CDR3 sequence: CASRVEASVKPQHF. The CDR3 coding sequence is TGTGCCAGCAGGGTGGAGGCCTCGGTAAAGCCCCAGCATTTT.

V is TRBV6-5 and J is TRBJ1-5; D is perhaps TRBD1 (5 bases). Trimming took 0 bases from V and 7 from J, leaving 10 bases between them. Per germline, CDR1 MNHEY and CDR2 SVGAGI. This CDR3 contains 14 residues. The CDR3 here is CASSYSQGGQPQHF. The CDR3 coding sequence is TGTGCCAGCAGTTACTCCCAGGGAGGACAGCCCCAGCATTTT.

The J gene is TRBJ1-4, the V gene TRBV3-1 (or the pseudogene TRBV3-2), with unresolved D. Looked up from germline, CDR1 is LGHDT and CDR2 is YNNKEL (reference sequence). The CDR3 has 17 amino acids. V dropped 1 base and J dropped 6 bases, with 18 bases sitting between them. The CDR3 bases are TGTGCCAGCAGCCAAGGCTATATTGGCAGGCAACATGAAAAACTGTTTTTT. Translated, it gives CASSQGYIGRQHEKLFF.